This T cell receptor beta chain came from a study of neurological immune-mediated disorders (dated by TCRdb to the late 2010s). Describing the broader study: Among the 35 or so multiple sclerosis patients, relapsing-remitting MS was present in some 30 and secondary progressive MS was present in 3. The study compared peripheral blood TCR-beta repertoires of HTLV-I-associated myelopathy (HAM/TSP) patients, multiple sclerosis patients and healthy controls using UMI-based sequencing. Alongside PBMC samples, the set of some 97 TCR-beta libraries contained longitudinal samples, technical triplicates, and paired CD4+ and CD8+ T-cell subsets that had been sorted. The cohort was made up of 68 subjects, consisting of around 14 HAM/TSP patients, 35 or so multiple sclerosis patients and about 20 healthy controls. On the study overall, not on this receptor specifically: In a phylogenetic analysis, the repertoires of 18 out of 34 MS patients fell into a single cluster of related CDR3 sequences, pointing to a possible signature at the repertoire level. The MS cluster showed no association with clinical or MRI features, and the authors stated that larger cohorts are needed. TCR clonal expansion was highest in HAM/TSP patients and lowest in MS patients, with MS patients falling below even healthy controls. No identical CDR3 amino acid sequences were shared among expanded clones across subjects, suggesting private TCR-beta repertoires in all groups.

From a lookup of the germline V gene, CDR1 and CDR2 are SGHRS and YFSETQ. Trimming costs V 0 bases and J 4 bases, and their ends lie 11 bases apart. Counted from cysteine to phenylalanine, this CDR3 has 15 amino acids. CDR3 DNA is the only sequence kept; it has 45 bases, read in frame from the first base. This clonotype was observed at least ten times. The antigen it binds to is not known. No base quality information exists; no much larger clone differs at one position. Unsorted PBMC libraries were generated from 2 million PBMCs stored in RNAlater at -80 °C until RNA extraction. Multiple sclerosis patients were enrolled in a US clinical protocol evaluating disease progression by magnetic resonance imaging. Peripheral blood was subjected to Ficoll-Hypaque density gradient centrifugation to isolate PBMCs, which were then cryopreserved in liquid nitrogen. cDNA was synthesized by template-switch 5'RACE using a primer with a 10-nucleotide random unique molecular identifier that tagged each TCR transcript. Each sequencing run produced over 160 million TCR-beta sequences covering 15-18 subjects. Total RNA was extracted with the RNeasy kit. The KAPA Real-time Library Amplification kit was used to amplify TCR-beta VDJ regions with primers targeting the TCR constant region and the 5'RACE anchor. Sample indexes and Illumina adaptors were added in a first PCR, and a second PCR then increased library yield. After Ampure bead purification, the TCR product of roughly 650 bp was size-selected on a 2% E-gel SizeSelection system. Before pooling, library quality was checked on a Bioanalyzer, concentration was measured with Qubit, and libraries were quantified with the Kapa Library Quantification kit. An Illumina HiSeq 2500 was used to sequence the libraries paired-end at 2 x 150 bp. To increase sequence diversity, roughly 24-30% phiX was spiked into each library pool. Turning to the authors' computational methods: Quality-filtered reads were processed with the UMI-based MiGEC pipeline, which removed over 80% of raw TCR sequences during error correction. VDJ genes were aligned to IMGT germline references, and clonotypes were defined by unique CDR3 amino acid sequence plus V-J genes. Clonal expansion, Shannon diversity and CDR3 relatedness were evaluated with VDJtools (CalcPairwiseDistances, ClusterSamples), while phylogenetic trees were built in CLCbio workbench. Clones with at least 8 unique UMIs were defined as expanded, with this threshold being based on coefficient-of-variation modelling across technical triplicates. TCRdb itself trimmed the public reads at Q25 with fastp, ran MiXCR and retained productive beta chains. When rows share a CDR3 protein, they turn into one entry using the most common DNA and genes. The V and J calls reflect TCRdb's pipeline rather than the authors' work. In this sample the table shows 40,000 to 60,000 distinct CDR3 sequences, around 3.4% of which occur a single time. The ten largest clones represent under 6% of the sample.

The rearranged segments are TRBV5-1 and TRBJ2-1, with an unclear D gene assignment. Sequencing used PBMCs. This sequence originates from a man between 40 and 49 years old with multiple sclerosis. The CDR3 is CASSLASHSYNEQFF. Here is the DNA: TGCGCCAGCAGCTTGGCGTCACACAGTTACAATGAGCAGTTCTTC.